Each of the 32 T cell receptor beta chains below was sequenced from the same sample in a study of cytomegalovirus exposure and HLA in healthy donors (dated by TCRdb to about 2017). Libraries were built with the immunoSEQ multiplex PCR assay. A mixture of 60 forward primers for TCR Vbeta segments and 13 reverse primers for TCR Jbeta segments was used in the multiplex PCR. The immuneACCESS repertoire file appears here via TCRdb, limited to in-frame rearrangements. These files lack a portion of the clones; in checked studies, under half of the deficit traces to unresolved V genes, and the cause of the others is not known. Counted in this sample were 150,000 to 200,000 clones; 85% of them appeared once. The ten largest clones capture around 2.3% of the sample. Input material: PBMCs. The origin of the receptors is a woman aged 50 to 65 in good health and CMV-seronegative.

The CDR3 DNA sequence: TGTGCCAGCAGTTCCATCACGCCCTCAGGGACGCAGTATTTT. Its protein is CASSSITPSGTQYF. V is TRBV28 and J is TRBJ2-3, with D tentatively TRBD1 (5 bases). The CDR3 is 14 residues long. CDR1 is MDHEN and CDR2 is SYDVKM in the germline V gene. Trimming left V 4 bases short and J 9 bases short, with 17 bases between.

This clone has a handful of counts. The genes are TRBV7-8 and TRBJ1-2; D is unresolved. CDR1 is SGHVS and CDR2 is FQNEAQ in the germline V gene. Trimming took off 5 bases at V and 5 bases at J, with 21 bases between the two ends. There are 16 residues in the CDR3. The CDR3 nucleotides read TGTGCCAGCAGCCTGAACCGAAAGAGCACTGCTTATGGCTACACCTTC. Translation gives CASSLNRKSTAYGYTF.

This chain uses TRBV7-8 with TRBJ2-7; 10 nucleotides match TRBD2. Germline V gives CDR1 SGHVS, CDR2 FQNEAQ. The V and J ends lost 5 bases and 3 bases, in that order; junction bases with no gene match: 7. This CDR3 region has 15 residues. In DNA form, the CDR3 reads TGTGCCAGCAGCCCGACTAGCGGGCCTAACTACGAGCAGTACTTC. It yields the protein CASSPTSGPNYEQYF.

As regards this clone: Other DNA variants within this sample encode the same CDR3. The J gene is TRBJ1-5, the V gene TRBV27; TRBD1 matches at 8 bases. The ends lost 2 bases at V and 7 bases at J; junction bases unmatched: 4. Germline CDR1 reads MNHEY; CDR2 reads SMNVEV (reference sequence). This CDR3 is 14 amino acids long. This chain's CDR3 is CASSLGQGVQPQHF. The CDR3 nucleotides are TGTGCCAGCAGTTTAGGACAGGGTGTGCAGCCCCAGCATTTT.

V and J are TRBV18 and TRBJ1-1; D possibly corresponds to TRBD1 (6 bases). Germline CDR1 reads KGHSH; CDR2 reads LQKENI. The V end was cut by 3 bases, the J end by 3 bases, with 11 bases between. The CDR3 extends over 14 amino acids. The CDR3 DNA reads TGTGCCAGCTCACCCGAGACAGGCGACACTGAAGCTTTCTTT. It specifies CASSPETGDTEAFF.

The chain is built from TRBV7-3 and TRBJ2-1, with a weak D call TRBD2 (6 bases). Germline V gene lookup returns CDR1 SGHTA and CDR2 FQGTGA. The V end was cut by 2 bases, the J end by 2 bases, with 10 bases between. The CDR3 is 15 residues long. Here the CDR3 DNA reads TGTGCCAGCAGCTTATCGGCGGGAACCTACAATGAGCAGTTCTTC. Translation: CASSLSAGTYNEQFF.

The V gene is TRBV5-1, the J gene TRBJ1-1, with D possibly matching TRBD1 (6 bases). The V gene lost 4 bases and the J gene lost 1 base, with 17 bases spanning the gap. Germline-derived CDR1 and CDR2 are SGHRS and YFSETQ. The CDR3 contains 16 residues. CDR3 sequence (DNA): TGCGCCAGCAGCAAAGGGGGGGAATTACGGAACACTGAAGCTTTCTTT. Its translation is CASSKGGELRNTEAFF. Based on the CDR3 plus reference TRBV5-1 and TRBJ1-1, the full variable domain is KAGVTQTPRYLIKTRGQQVTLSCSPISGHRSVSWYQQTPGQGLQFLFEYFSETQRNKGNFPGRFSGRQFSNSRSEMNVSTLELGDSALYLCASSKGGELRNTEAFFGQGTRLTVV.

The genes are TRBV28 and TRBJ1-4; D is unresolved. Germline V gene sequence: CDR1 MDHEN, CDR2 SYDVKM. The CDR3 is made up of 14 amino acids. Trimming removed 2 bases at V and 4 bases at J, with 8 bases between. CDR3 DNA sequence: TGTGCCAGCAGTTTAACAATATTTAATGAAAAACTGTTTTTT. It specifies CASSLTIFNEKLFF.

This chain connects TRBV27 to TRBJ1-4; D gene ambiguous. V lost 2 bases, J lost 4 bases, and 8 bases lay in between. CDR3 length: 14 amino acids. From germline, CDR1 is MNHEY and CDR2 SMNVEV (reference sequence). CDR3 loop: CASSLRSNNEKLFF. Written as DNA, the CDR3 is TGTGCCAGCAGTTTACGGAGTAATAATGAAAAACTGTTTTTT.

This chain connects TRBV7-8 to TRBJ2-1, with 8 bases aligning to TRBD2. CDR1 SGHVS and CDR2 FQNEAQ come from the germline V gene. Trimming removed 2 bases from V and 9 bases from J; junction bases left unmatched: 12. The CDR3 sequence is 16 residues long. The CDR3 DNA reads as TGTGCCAGCAGCTTATGGACACCTGGCGGGGGGAGTGAGCAGTTCTTC. Translated, it gives CASSLWTPGGGSEQFF.

The chain recombines TRBV14 with TRBJ1-2; 7 positions match TRBD1. This CDR3 contains 14 residues. The junction had 6 bases not matched to a gene; V was cut back by 4 bases and J by 4 bases. Per the germline V gene, CDR1 is SGHDN and CDR2 is FVKESK. The CDR3 spells CASSRQGGGYGYTF. CDR3 DNA: TGTGCCAGCAGCCGACAAGGGGGCGGCTATGGCTACACCTTC.

The chain has TRBV29-1 and TRBJ1-4, with D unresolved. Between the trimmed V and J ends, which lost 8 bases and 5 bases, there was a span of 9 bases. Germline V gene lookup returns CDR1 SQVTM and CDR2 ANQGSEA. The CDR3 contains 11 residues. The CDR3 protein is CSSRFNEKLFF. CDR3 in DNA: TGCAGCTCCAGATTCAATGAAAAACTGTTTTTT.

The V and J genes are TRBV28 and TRBJ2-1, with 10 bases fitting TRBD2. CDR3 length: 14 amino acids. Germline loops: CDR1 MDHEN, CDR2 SYDVKM. J gave up 6 bases and V 6 bases, and 5 bases lay outside the gene matches. CDR3 DNA: TGTGCCAGCAGCGCTAGCGGGAGACGCAATGAGCAGTTCTTC. Translated, it gives CASSASGRRNEQFF.

The V call is TRBV30, the J call TRBJ1-2; D might be TRBD1 (6 bases). CDR3 size: 15 residues. The V gene's germline CDR1 is GTSNPN and CDR2 SVGIG (reference sequence). The V gene lost 1 base and the J gene lost 4 bases, with 16 bases spanning the gap. CDR3 sequence: CAWSAKPGQRYGYTF. CDR3 nucleotide sequence: TGTGCCTGGAGTGCTAAACCGGGACAACGCTATGGCTACACCTTC.

CDR3 amino acids: CASSQGSEYEQYF. The CDR3 coding sequence is TGTGCCAGCTCACAGGGAAGTGAATACGAGCAGTACTTC. V and J are TRBV6-5 and TRBJ2-7; possible D gene TRBD1, 6 bases. Germline assignment: CDR1 MNHEY and CDR2 SVGAGI. Trimming shortened V by 8 bases and J by 4 bases, and 15 bases separated the two germline ends. This CDR3 is built from 13 residues.

This clone occurred a few times. V and J are TRBV6-5 and TRBJ1-2; D is possibly TRBD1 (5 bases). Per germline, CDR1 MNHEY and CDR2 SVGAGI. This CDR3 has 11 amino acids. V lost 8 bases to trimming and J lost 4 bases, with 8 bases between them. The CDR3 nucleotides read TGTGCCAGCGGGGCGATCTATGGCTACACCTTC. This sequence encodes CASGAIYGYTF.

This clone was detected only once. The germline gene is not matched at one end of the junction; a read error may be the cause. The rearrangement joins TRBV7-9 to TRBJ1-1; the match to TRBD1 covers 10 bases. Germline V gives CDR1 SEHNR, CDR2 FQNEAQ (reference sequence). The CDR3 length is 14 residues. The CDR3 DNA sequence: TGTTCCAGCAGCGATACGGGACAGGGGACTGAAGCTTTCTTT. Protein: CSSSDTGQGTEAFF.

The rearrangement links TRBV4-1 to TRBJ2-3, with 7 bases identical to TRBD1. The germline CDR1 and CDR2 sequences are MGHRA and YSYEKL. The CDR3 is 16 residues long. V gave up 4 bases and J gave up 7 bases; unmatched junction bases: 14. The CDR3 spells CASSRNDREGENTQYF. Written as DNA, the CDR3 is TGCGCCAGCAGCCGAAACGACAGGGAAGGCGAGAATACGCAGTATTTT.

The chain combines TRBV18 with TRBJ2-3; D is ambiguous. Germline values: CDR1 KGHSH, CDR2 LQKENI. Trimming cost V 0 bases and J 2 bases, with 6 bases left between them. This CDR3 spans 14 amino acids. DNA for the CDR3: TGTGCCAGCTCACCACCGGCGGCCACAGATACGCAGTATTTT. It encodes CASSPPAATDTQYF.

The V and J genes are TRBV13 and TRBJ1-1; D remains unclear. The germline V gene encodes CDR1 PRHDT and CDR2 FYEKMQ (reference sequence). With 5 bases removed from V and 0 bases from J, the gap between germline ends came to 10 bases. The CDR3 contains 14 residues. Here the CDR3 DNA reads TGTGCCAGCAGCCGCTTTAACATGAACACTGAAGCTTTCTTT. Translating it yields CASSRFNMNTEAFF. Filled out from reference TRBV13 and TRBJ1-1, the complete variable domain reads AAGVIQSPRHLIKEKRETATLKCYPIPRHDTVYWYQQGPGQDPQFLISFYEKMQSDKGSIPDRFSAQQFSDYHSELNMSSLELGDSALYFCASSRFNMNTEAFFGQGTRLTVV.

This sequence joins TRBV28 and TRBJ2-1; TRBD2 agrees at 9 bases. This CDR3 spans 15 amino acids. CDR1 and CDR2 from the germline V gene are MDHEN and SYDVKM. V lost 2 bases to trimming and J lost 1 base; unmatched junction nucleotides: 0. The CDR3 here is CASSLAGGSYNEQFF. CDR3 nucleotides: TGTGCCAGCAGTTTAGCGGGGGGGTCCTACAATGAGCAGTTCTTC. Full variable domain (missing parts from reference TRBV28 and TRBJ2-1): DVKVTQSSRYLVKRTGEKVFLECVQDMDHENMFWYRQDPGLGLRLIYFSYDVKMKEKGDIPEGYSVSREKKERFSLILESASTNQTSMYLCASSLAGGSYNEQFFGPGTRLTVL.

The J gene is TRBJ1-2, the V gene TRBV28; D is unresolved. This CDR3 region has 12 residues. Germline values: CDR1 MDHEN, CDR2 SYDVKM. V gave up 11 bases and J gave up 4 bases, with 14 bases separating them. CDR3 sequence: CACYLLGYGYTF. For the CDR3, the DNA is TGTGCCTGCTACTTGCTCGGCTATGGCTACACCTTC.

The chain carries TRBV30 and TRBJ2-1; D gene uncertain. Trimming removed 4 bases from V and 7 bases from J, with 11 bases in between. The CDR3 covers 12 residues. Per the germline V gene, CDR1 is GTSNPN and CDR2 is SVGIG (reference sequence). The CDR3 nucleotides read TGTGCCTGGAATGCGGTACAAAATGAGCAGTTCTTC. It specifies CAWNAVQNEQFF.

The rearrangement links TRBV7-2 to TRBJ2-5; maybe TRBD2 (7 bases). Germline lookup yields CDR1 SGHTA and CDR2 FQGNSA. The CDR3 contains 16 residues. The ends were cut back, 5 bases at V and 11 bases at J, with 27 bases in the middle. In DNA, the CDR3 is TGTGCCAGCAGCGGGGAGGGGCAGGGGACTCCCTGGGAGCAGTACTTC. This codes for CASSGEGQGTPWEQYF.

The chain carries TRBV2 and TRBJ1-5, with D possibly TRBD1 on 5 matching bases. CDR1 and CDR2 (germline): SNHLY, FYNNEI. V lost 6 bases, J lost 7 bases, and 16 bases lay in between. The length of the CDR3 is 14 residues. CDR3 coding DNA: TGTGCCAGCAGCCCAATCCGTCGGGGGCAGCCCCAGCATTTT. It yields the protein CASSPIRRGQPQHF.

V usage is TRBV6-5 and J usage is TRBJ2-5; 7 bases align to TRBD2. Germline V gene data show CDR1 as MNHEY and CDR2 as SVGAGI. Trimming cost V 0 bases and J 4 bases; bases outside gene matches: 5. The CDR3 loop spans 15 amino acids. The CDR3 sequence: CASSYSGGRGETQYF. CDR3 nucleotides: TGTGCCAGCAGTTACTCGGGCGGGAGAGGAGAGACCCAGTACTTC.

The V call is TRBV6-1, the J call TRBJ2-7; D possibly corresponds to TRBD2 (6 bases). The CDR3 totals 15 residues. Germline V gene lookup returns CDR1 MNHNS and CDR2 SASEGT. Trimming stripped 6 bases from V and 4 bases from J, with 19 bases between. CDR3 sequence: CASRRGGQPLYEQYF. The CDR3 nucleotides read TGTGCCAGCAGACGAGGAGGGCAACCCCTGTACGAGCAGTACTTC.

The chain employs TRBV11-1 and TRBJ1-1; D not certain. This CDR3 has 15 amino acids. Per germline, CDR1 SGHAT and CDR2 FQDESV (reference sequence). Deletions cut 5 bases from V and 3 bases from J, with 16 bases between. The chain's CDR3 is CASSRSRVRYTEAFF. CDR3 bases: TGTGCCAGCAGCCGCTCGAGGGTTAGGTACACTGAAGCTTTCTTT.

In this sample, this clone turned up a few times. J is TRBJ2-1 and V is TRBV4-1; 13 bases line up with TRBD2. From germline, CDR1 is MGHRA and CDR2 YSYEKL. The trim removed 0 bases at V and 9 bases at J, leaving 8 bases unmatched. This CDR3 is built from 17 residues. The DNA of the CDR3 is TGCGCCAGCAGCCAAGAACCGGGACTAGCGGGATCGGTTGAGCAGTTCTTC. This sequence encodes CASSQEPGLAGSVEQFF.

The chain carries TRBV18 and TRBJ2-7; TRBD1 matches 9 bases. Germline CDR1 KGHSH, CDR2 LQKENI. The CDR3 covers 14 residues. J was trimmed by 6 bases and V by 4 bases; bases with no gene match: 7. CDR3 nucleotides: TGTGCCAGCTCACTGGGACAGGGATTCGTCGAGCAGTACTTC. It encodes CASSLGQGFVEQYF. The variable domain in full, completed from reference TRBV18 and TRBJ2-7, reads NAGVMQNPRHLVRRRGQEARLRCSPMKGHSHVYWYRQLPEEGLKFMVYLQKENIIDESGMPKERFSAEFPKEGPSILRIQQVVRGDSAAYFCASSLGQGFVEQYFGPGTRLTVT.

The chain employs TRBV18 and TRBJ2-7, with D unresolved. Germline V gene data show CDR1 as KGHSH and CDR2 as LQKENI. CDR3 length: 13 residues. Trimming removed 6 bases at V and 2 bases at J, with 11 bases between. The CDR3 protein is CASSQTQTYEQYF. CDR3 DNA: TGTGCCAGCTCTCAAACTCAAACCTACGAGCAGTACTTC. The full variable domain, in which reference TRBV18 and TRBJ2-7 provide the parts outside the CDR3, is NAGVMQNPRHLVRRRGQEARLRCSPMKGHSHVYWYRQLPEEGLKFMVYLQKENIIDESGMPKERFSAEFPKEGPSILRIQQVVRGDSAAYFCASSQTQTYEQYFGPGTRLTVT.

Turning to this clone: An end of the junction does not agree with germline; a read error may underlie this. The chain combines TRBV6-5 with TRBJ1-4; maybe TRBD1 (6 bases). CDR3 length equals 15 residues. Germline V gene data show CDR1 as MNHEY and CDR2 as SVGAGI. Written as DNA, the CDR3 is TGTGCCAGCAGTTACTCGGGACAATCCTACGAAAAACCGTTTTTT. This gives the protein CASSYSGQSYEKPFF.